This entry concerns a single T cell receptor (beta chain). The V gene's germline CDR1 is LNHNV and CDR2 YYDKDF (reference sequence). The CDR3 runs to 13 residues. Trimming took 0 bases from V and 7 from J, leaving 7 bases between them. The data were taken from a study of blood T cell repertoires in COVID-19. For the study at large: Acute and convalescent COVID-19 specimens originated in the United States, Italy and Spain.

Enrollees, about 18 to 95 years old, lived in 25 or so US areas. Two negative PCRs, clearance, or symptom resolution had been documented for recovered Cohort 3 donors. In the source study's methods: Scientists estimated how many nucleated cells there were by amplifying reference gene primers. Clones were read by immunoSEQ multiplex PCR, and TCRdb kept only the in-frame ones, dropping some. Clone size and V and J calls were adopted from that table, with D and trimming inferred from the DNA. The sample lists roughly 400,000 clones; about 90% were seen once. This receptor was identified in a man younger than 35 who had recovered from COVID-19. The chain combines TRBV15 with TRBJ2-4; D perhaps matches TRBD1 (5 bases). Sequenced input: PBMCs or T cells enriched from blood (not recorded which). This chain's CDR3 is CATSRDHRNIQYF. The CDR3 bases are TGTGCCACCAGCAGAGATCACAGGAACATTCAGTACTTC.